The 18 T cell receptor beta chains below were found in one sample sequenced in a study of graft-versus-host responses after intestinal transplantation. No antigen has been assigned to these receptors. Profiled with immunoSEQ multiplex PCR; TCRdb holds only in-frame clones, not every one. This sample yields 95,000 to 110,000 clones, of which over 80% are seen a single time; less than 0.85% belongs to the top ten. Sequences were derived from unstimulated CD4+ T cells sorted from spleen or lymph node cells, sampled before transplant. These receptors were collected from a human donor who was the organ donor for an intestinal transplant.

The gene calls are TRBV7-2 and TRBJ2-7; perhaps TRBD1 as D (5 bases). Germline CDR1 SGHTA, CDR2 FQGNSA. Trimming left V 1 base short and J 7 bases short, with 8 bases between. The length of the CDR3 is 12 residues. CDR3 loop: CASSLERGEQYF. The CDR3 DNA is TGTGCCAGCAGCTTAGAAAGGGGAGAGCAGTACTTC.

As concerns this clone: Germline is not matched at one junction end, which may reflect a read error. Here the CDR3 reads CARSTGGGQGGNEQFF. CDR3 bases: TGTGCCCGCAGTACTGGGGGGGGACAGGGGGGGAATGAGCAGTTCTTC. V is TRBV27 and J is TRBJ2-1, with 11 bases aligning to TRBD1. CDR3 length equals 16 residues. From germline, CDR1 is MNHEY and CDR2 SMNVEV (reference sequence).

In its sample, this clone was seen once. Additional DNA sequences in this sample encode the identical CDR3. The chain joins TRBV19 to TRBJ2-1, with 9 nucleotides matching TRBD1. CDR1 is LNHDA, CDR2 SQIVND, per germline (reference sequence). The CDR3 runs to 15 residues. J gave up 6 bases and V 6 bases, and 9 bases lay outside the gene matches. The CDR3 sequence: CASRATGTGSNEQFF. CDR3 nucleotide sequence: TGTGCCAGTAGGGCGACCGGGACAGGGAGCAATGAGCAGTTCTTC.

The V and J genes are TRBV9 and TRBJ2-3; D is undetermined. V gave up 0 bases and J gave up 2 bases, with 7 bases separating them. The V gene's germline CDR1 is SGDLS and CDR2 YYNGEE. The CDR3 runs to 14 residues. This CDR3 is CASSVGQPTDTQYF. As DNA, the CDR3 is TGTGCCAGCAGCGTAGGCCAGCCCACAGATACGCAGTATTTT.

This chain connects TRBV2 to TRBJ1-5; 7 nucleotides line up with TRBD1. J lost 0 bases, V lost 6 bases, and 5 bases had no gene match. The germline V gene encodes CDR1 SNHLY and CDR2 FYNNEI. The CDR3 runs to 15 residues. The CDR3 coding sequence is TGTGCCAGCAGCCGACAGGGATATAGCAATCAGCCCCAGCATTTT. This codes for CASSRQGYSNQPQHF.

This chain connects TRBV6-1 to TRBJ1-3; tentative D call: TRBD1 (5 bases). This CDR3 is 15 amino acids long. Germline V gene data show CDR1 as MNHNS and CDR2 as SASEGT. Trimming pared 3 bases from V and 0 bases from J, leaving 9 bases between. The CDR3 loop reads CASSDGTDSGNTIYF. As DNA, the CDR3 is TGTGCCAGCAGTGACGGGACCGACTCTGGAAACACCATATATTTT.

The rearrangement joins TRBV7-8 to TRBJ2-5, with 13 positions matching TRBD2. Germline values: CDR1 SGHVS, CDR2 FQNEAQ. This CDR3 comprises 16 residues. The V gene end was trimmed by 3 bases and the J gene end by 5 bases; junction bases not matched to a gene: 6. The CDR3 region has the DNA TGTGCCAGCAGCTTTATGCGGACTAGCGGGAGTGAGACCCAGTACTTC. This sequence encodes CASSFMRTSGSETQYF.

V usage is TRBV4-2 and J usage is TRBJ2-6; D uncertain. CDR3 length equals 16 residues. V was pared by 0 bases and J by 0 bases, with 6 bases between. The V gene's germline CDR1 is LGHNA and CDR2 YNFKEQ. CDR3: CASSQERSSGANVLTF. The CDR3 region has the DNA TGTGCCAGCAGCCAAGAACGTAGCTCTGGGGCCAACGTCCTGACTTTC.

The gene calls are TRBV18 and TRBJ1-3; D remains unclear. The germline V and J ends were trimmed by 2 bases and 0 bases, with 14 bases remaining between them. CDR1 and CDR2 from the germline V gene are KGHSH and LQKENI. The CDR3 loop spans 17 amino acids. This CDR3 is CASSPGQGRSSGNTIYF. The CDR3 DNA follows: TGTGCCAGCTCACCAGGGCAAGGTAGAAGCTCTGGAAACACCATATATTTT.

The chain uses TRBV10-3 and TRBJ1-1; 7 bases map to TRBD1. The junction had 6 bases not matched to a gene; V was cut back by 7 bases and J by 1 base. The germline V gene has CDR1 ENHRY and CDR2 SYGVKD. The CDR3 sequence is 14 residues long. CDR3 region: CAITPGQQNTEAFF. CDR3 nucleotide sequence: TGTGCCATCACCCCGGGACAGCAGAACACTGAAGCTTTCTTT.

This sequence joins TRBV19 and TRBJ2-3; TRBD2 aligns across 9 bases. V lost 0 bases and J lost 6; bases outside the gene matches: 13. This CDR3 comprises 18 residues. Germline CDR1 and CDR2: LNHDA and SQIVND (reference sequence). The CDR3 DNA sequence: TGTGCCAGTAGTATAGACCGTAAGCGGGGGGCCCCGCGTGATACGCAGTATTTT. Its translation is CASSIDRKRGAPRDTQYF. The full variable domain, its missing parts supplied by reference TRBV19 and TRBJ2-3, is DGGITQSPKYLFRKEGQNVTLSCEQNLNHDAMYWYRQDPGQGLRLIYYSQIVNDFQKGDIAEGYSVSREKKESFPLTVTSAQKNPTAFYLCASSIDRKRGAPRDTQYFGPGTRLTVL.

This clone was seen once. The chain couples TRBV7-2 to TRBJ2-2; D gene ambiguous. V lost 5 bases, J lost 3 bases, and 4 bases lay in between. The germline V gene has CDR1 SGHTA and CDR2 FQGNSA. The CDR3 is 12 amino acids. The CDR3 reads CASSQHTGELFF. The CDR3 nucleotides read TGTGCCAGCAGCCAACACACCGGGGAGCTGTTTTTT.

The chain is built from TRBV7-8 and TRBJ2-1, with 14 bases lining up with TRBD2. V shed 5 bases and J 7 bases; nucleotides not matched to a gene: 10. CDR1 is SGHVS and CDR2 is FQNEAQ in the germline V gene. This CDR3 region has 17 residues. This chain's CDR3 is CASSLQGLAGVGNEQFF. CDR3 DNA sequence: TGTGCCAGCAGCCTGCAGGGACTAGCGGGAGTCGGGAATGAGCAGTTCTTC.

The rearrangement joins TRBV9 to TRBJ1-3; D perhaps matches TRBD1 (6 bases). The CDR3 is made up of 18 amino acids. V was cut by 2 bases and J by 4 bases, with 22 bases left in between. The germline gives CDR1 SGDLS, CDR2 YYNGEE. The CDR3 loop is CASSVHSGQLTGGNTIYF. For the CDR3, the DNA is TGTGCCAGCAGCGTGCATTCCGGACAGCTTACGGGGGGAAACACCATATATTTT. Combining the CDR3 with reference TRBV9 and TRBJ1-3 gives the whole variable domain DSGVTQTPKHLITATGQRVTLRCSPRSGDLSVYWYQQSLDQGLQFLIQYYNGEERAKGNILERFSAQQFPDLHSELNLSSLELGDSALYFCASSVHSGQLTGGNTIYFGEGSWLTVV.

This chain connects TRBV7-9 to TRBJ1-2; no firm D call. The V gene lost 5 bases and the J gene lost 0 bases, with 19 bases spanning the gap. The CDR3 length is 17 residues. Germline CDR1 is SEHNR and CDR2 is FQNEAQ (reference sequence). Written as DNA, the CDR3 is TGTGCCAGCAGCCACAGAGATATGGCGTCTCCTAACTATGGCTACACCTTC. It specifies CASSHRDMASPNYGYTF.

This clone showed up just a few times. CDR3 protein: CASPSGLAGPGELFF. CDR3 DNA: TGTGCCAGCCCGAGCGGGCTAGCGGGGCCCGGGGAGCTGTTTTTT. The rearrangement joins TRBV11-2 to TRBJ2-2; 9 positions agree with TRBD2. This CDR3 is built from 15 residues. The germline CDR1 and CDR2 sequences are SGHAT and FQNNGV. J was trimmed by 6 bases and V by 8 bases; bases with no gene match: 10. Complete variable domain (other parts from reference TRBV11-2 and TRBJ2-2): EAGVAQSPRYKIIEKRQSVAFWCNPISGHATLYWYQQILGQGPKLLIQFQNNGVVDDSQLPKDRFSAERLKGVDSTLKIQPAKLEDSAVYLCASPSGLAGPGELFFGEGSRLTVL.

The chain employs TRBV11-3 and TRBJ1-4; D gene ambiguous. Between the trimmed V and J ends, which lost 8 bases and 0 bases, there was a span of 13 bases. Germline lookup yields CDR1 SGHNT and CDR2 YENEEA. The CDR3 contains 15 residues. CDR3 in DNA: TGTGCCAGCGGACCTGGGATAGCAACTAATGAAAAACTGTTTTTT. It yields the protein CASGPGIATNEKLFF.

The V call is TRBV10-2, the J call TRBJ1-3; D ambiguous. This CDR3 is 12 amino acids long. The germline V and J ends were trimmed by 0 bases and 7 bases, with 4 bases remaining between them. Germline V lookup: CDR1 WSHSY, CDR2 SAAADI. CDR3 in amino acids: CASSESSNTIYF. The CDR3 DNA sequence: TGCGCCAGCAGTGAGTCGAGCAACACCATATATTTT.